The 7 T cell receptor beta chains listed next were all sequenced from one sample in a study of blood T cells in healthy people across ages. Together with a sample-barcoded 5' primer, a J-beta primer mix was included in a second PCR lasting about 7 to 12 cycles. Each CDR3 protein is one row after TCRdb ran MiXCR on the 5' RACE reads. Of about 970,000 distinct CDR3 sequences in the sample, roughly 51% are singletons; the top ten hold about 20%. Source material: blood. These receptors were obtained from a woman in her fifties or sixties in good health.

J is TRBJ2-7 and V is TRBV9; D call uncertain. Trimming pared 4 bases from V and 0 bases from J, leaving 14 bases between. Germline CDR1 and CDR2: SGDLS and YYNGEE. The CDR3 runs 15 residues. CDR3 nucleotides: TGTGCCAGCAGCCGAGCCCCCGGTTCCTCCTACGAGCAGTACTTC. It specifies CASSRAPGSSYEQYF.

This clonotype was counted a few times. V is TRBV20-1 and J is TRBJ2-4; D possibly uses TRBD1 or TRBD2 (5 bases each). Trimming stripped 5 bases from V and 9 bases from J, with 17 bases between. Germline values: CDR1 DFQATT, CDR2 SNEGSKA (reference sequence). This CDR3 has 13 residues. The CDR3 sequence: CSARDVSRGIQYF. The CDR3 DNA sequence: TGCAGTGCTCGGGACGTATCTCGGGGCATTCAGTACTTC.

The V gene is TRBV24-1, the J gene TRBJ1-2, with D unresolved. Germline V gene data show CDR1 as KGHDR and CDR2 as SFDVKD. Between the trimmed V and J ends, which lost 4 bases and 4 bases, there was a span of 6 bases. The CDR3 sequence is 12 residues long. The CDR3 nucleotides read TGTGCCACCAGTGACAGAACCTATGGCTACACCTTC. Amino acids: CATSDRTYGYTF.

The gene calls are TRBV15 and TRBJ2-7; no definite D call. Trimming removed 0 bases from V and 3 bases from J, with 12 bases in between. The length of the CDR3 is 15 residues. Germline CDR1 reads LNHNV; CDR2 reads YYDKDF (reference sequence). Written as DNA, the CDR3 is TGTGCCACCAGCAGAGAACAACGGGCCCTCTACGAGCAGTACTTC. It specifies CATSREQRALYEQYF.

The chain recombines TRBV7-9 with TRBJ1-4, with D possibly being TRBD1 (5 bases). The CDR3 consists of 15 residues. Between the trimmed V and J ends, which lost 4 bases and 8 bases, there was a span of 17 bases. Germline-derived CDR1 and CDR2 are SEHNR and FQNEAQ (reference sequence). The DNA of the CDR3 is TGTGCCAGCAGCTCACCGTATGGGGCAAGCGAAAAACTGTTTTTT. Its translation is CASSSPYGASEKLFF.

The chain joins TRBV20-1 to TRBJ1-6, with a weak D call TRBD1 (5 bases). There are 17 residues in the CDR3. The V gene's germline CDR1 is DFQATT and CDR2 SNEGSKA (reference sequence). V lost 5 bases, J lost 0 bases, and 17 bases lay in between. Here the CDR3 DNA reads TGCAGTGCTTTCCCGGGGGGTGGGAGCTCCTATAATTCACCCCTCCACTTT. Translating gives CSAFPGGGSSYNSPLHF.

This clonotype was picked up a small number of times. It may be a read error: a sequence one base away is much more abundant. The genes are TRBV20-1 and TRBJ2-1; D is possibly TRBD1 or TRBD2 (5 bases each). TRBJ2-7 matches the DNA end more closely, so the J call is doubtful. Per the germline V gene, CDR1 is DFQATT and CDR2 is SNEGSKA (reference sequence). The CDR3 is made up of 14 amino acids. The chain's CDR3 is CSAYTGTAYNEQYF. CDR3 DNA: TGCAGTGCCTACACCGGGACGGCCTACAATGAGCAGTACTTC.